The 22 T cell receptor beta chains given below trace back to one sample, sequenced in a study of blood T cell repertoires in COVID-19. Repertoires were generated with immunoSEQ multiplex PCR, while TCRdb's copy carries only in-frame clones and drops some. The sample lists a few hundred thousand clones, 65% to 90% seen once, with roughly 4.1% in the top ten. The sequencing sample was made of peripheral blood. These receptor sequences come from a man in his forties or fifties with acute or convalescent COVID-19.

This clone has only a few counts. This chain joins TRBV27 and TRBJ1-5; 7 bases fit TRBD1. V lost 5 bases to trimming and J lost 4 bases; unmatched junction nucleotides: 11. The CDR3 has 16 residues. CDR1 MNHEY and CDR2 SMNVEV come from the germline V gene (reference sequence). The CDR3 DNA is TGTGCCAGCAGTCATGGGACAGTGAGGGGGAATCAGCCCCAGCATTTT. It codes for CASSHGTVRGNQPQHF.

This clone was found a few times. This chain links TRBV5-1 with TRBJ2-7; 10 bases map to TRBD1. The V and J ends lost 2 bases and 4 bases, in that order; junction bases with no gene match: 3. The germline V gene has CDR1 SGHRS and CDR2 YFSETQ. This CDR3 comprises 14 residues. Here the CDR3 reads CASSFTGQGYEQYF. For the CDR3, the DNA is TGCGCCAGCAGCTTTACGGGACAGGGGTACGAGCAGTACTTC.

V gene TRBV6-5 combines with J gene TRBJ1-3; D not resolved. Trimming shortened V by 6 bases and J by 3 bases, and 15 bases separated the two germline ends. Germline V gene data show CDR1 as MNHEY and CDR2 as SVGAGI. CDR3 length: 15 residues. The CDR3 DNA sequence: TGTGCCAGCAGCGACCCGGGGAGGGATGGAAACACCATATATTTT. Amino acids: CASSDPGRDGNTIYF.

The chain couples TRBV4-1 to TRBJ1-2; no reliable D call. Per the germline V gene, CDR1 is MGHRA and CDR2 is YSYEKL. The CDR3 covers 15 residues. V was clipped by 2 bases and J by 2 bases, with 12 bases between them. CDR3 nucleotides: TGCGCCAGCAGCCAACGACTCGGCCGGAACTATGGCTACACCTTC. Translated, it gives CASSQRLGRNYGYTF.

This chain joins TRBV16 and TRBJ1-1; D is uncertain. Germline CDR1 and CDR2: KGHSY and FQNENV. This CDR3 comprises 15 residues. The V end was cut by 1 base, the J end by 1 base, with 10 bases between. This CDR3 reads CASSQLLTANTEAFF. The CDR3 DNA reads TGTGCCAGCAGCCAATTACTAACGGCGAACACTGAAGCTTTCTTT.

In nucleotides, the CDR3 is TGTGCCAGCAGTCCCGGGACAGGGGGCCGCTCACCCCTCCACTTT. Translation: CASSPGTGGRSPLHF. This chain uses TRBV14 with TRBJ1-6, with 12 nucleotides matching TRBD1. The CDR3 contains 15 residues. The V gene end was trimmed by 6 bases and the J gene end by 10 bases; junction bases not matched to a gene: 7. CDR1 SGHDN and CDR2 FVKESK come from the germline V gene.

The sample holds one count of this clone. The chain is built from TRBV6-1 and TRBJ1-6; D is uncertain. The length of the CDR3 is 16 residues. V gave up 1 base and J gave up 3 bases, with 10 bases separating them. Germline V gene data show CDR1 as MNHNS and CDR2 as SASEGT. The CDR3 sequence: CASSEDGRGYNSPLHF. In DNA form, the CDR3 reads TGTGCCAGCAGTGAAGATGGCCGAGGCTATAATTCACCCCTCCACTTT.

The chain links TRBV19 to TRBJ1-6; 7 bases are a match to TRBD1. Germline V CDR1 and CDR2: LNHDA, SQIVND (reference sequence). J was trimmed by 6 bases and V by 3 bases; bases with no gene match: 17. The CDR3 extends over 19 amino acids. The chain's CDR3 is CASSISRGAGFSLNSPLHF. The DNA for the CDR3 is TGTGCCAGTAGTATCTCCAGGGGGGCAGGTTTTTCCCTTAATTCACCCCTCCACTTT.

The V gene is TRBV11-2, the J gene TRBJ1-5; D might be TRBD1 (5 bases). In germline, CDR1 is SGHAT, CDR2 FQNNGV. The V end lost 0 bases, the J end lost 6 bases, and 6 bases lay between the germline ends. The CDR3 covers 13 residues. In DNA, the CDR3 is TGTGCCAGCAGCTTAGACCAGGGTCAGCCCCAGCATTTT. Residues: CASSLDQGQPQHF.

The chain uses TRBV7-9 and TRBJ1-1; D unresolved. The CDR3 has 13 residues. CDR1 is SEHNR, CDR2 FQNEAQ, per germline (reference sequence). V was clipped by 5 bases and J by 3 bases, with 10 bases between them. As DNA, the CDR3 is TGTGCCAGCAGCCCTATTGCGGACACTGAAGCTTTCTTT. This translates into CASSPIADTEAFF.

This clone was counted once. The CDR3 bases are TGCGCCAGCAGCTTGGCCTGGGGACAGGGACCTGAAGCTTTCTTT. This gives the protein CASSLAWGQGPEAFF. The V gene is TRBV5-1, the J gene TRBJ1-1, with TRBD1 matching over 9 bases. The CDR3 is made up of 15 amino acids. J was trimmed by 6 bases and V by 0 bases; bases with no gene match: 6. In germline, CDR1 is SGHRS, CDR2 YFSETQ.

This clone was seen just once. In DNA form, the CDR3 reads TGTGCCAGTGGGGGACAGGGGGCAAGAGATCAGCCCCAGCATTTT. Translated: CASGGQGARDQPQHF. The rearrangement links TRBV19 to TRBJ1-5; 12 nucleotides line up with TRBD1. Germline V gene sequence: CDR1 LNHDA, CDR2 SQIVND (reference sequence). Unmatched junction bases numbered 7, after V lost 8 bases and J lost 5 bases. The CDR3 runs to 15 residues.

The CDR3 loop reads CASSQTGGDGYTF. CDR3 nucleotide sequence: TGTGCCAGCTCACAGACAGGAGGTGACGGCTACACCTTC. This chain connects TRBV18 to TRBJ1-2, with D maybe TRBD1 (6 bases). The germline V gene encodes CDR1 KGHSH and CDR2 LQKENI. This CDR3 has 13 residues. V dropped 4 bases and J dropped 8 bases, with 14 bases sitting between them. The full variable domain, in which reference TRBV18 and TRBJ1-2 provide the parts outside the CDR3, is NAGVMQNPRHLVRRRGQEARLRCSPMKGHSHVYWYRQLPEEGLKFMVYLQKENIIDESGMPKERFSAEFPKEGPSILRIQQVVRGDSAAYFCASSQTGGDGYTFGSGTRLTVV.

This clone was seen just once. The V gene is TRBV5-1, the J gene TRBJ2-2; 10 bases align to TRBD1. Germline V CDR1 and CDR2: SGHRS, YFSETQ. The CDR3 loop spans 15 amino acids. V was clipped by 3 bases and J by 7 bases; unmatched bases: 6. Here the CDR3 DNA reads TGCGCCAGCAGCTCCGGGACAGGGGTGGTCGGGGAGCTGTTTTTT. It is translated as CASSSGTGVVGELFF.

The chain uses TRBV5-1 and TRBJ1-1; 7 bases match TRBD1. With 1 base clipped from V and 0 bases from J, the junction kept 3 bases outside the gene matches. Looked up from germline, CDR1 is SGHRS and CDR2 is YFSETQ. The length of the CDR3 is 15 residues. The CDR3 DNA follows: TGCGCCAGCAGCTTGTCAAGGGGGCTGAACACTGAAGCTTTCTTT. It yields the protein CASSLSRGLNTEAFF.

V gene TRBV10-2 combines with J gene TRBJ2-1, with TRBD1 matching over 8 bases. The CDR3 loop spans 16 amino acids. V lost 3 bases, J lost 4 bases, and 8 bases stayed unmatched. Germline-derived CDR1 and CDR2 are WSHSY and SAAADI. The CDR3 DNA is TGCGCCAGCAGTGAATGGTCCCAGGGGGCTTACAATGAGCAGTTCTTC. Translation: CASSEWSQGAYNEQFF.

The CDR3 region is CASSKYPGQGSEAFF. Written as DNA, the CDR3 is TGTGCCAGCAGCAAATATCCGGGACAGGGATCTGAAGCTTTCTTT. The chain recombines TRBV11-3 with TRBJ1-1; 9 positions match TRBD1. The CDR3 extends over 15 amino acids. Looked up from germline, CDR1 is SGHNT and CDR2 is YENEEA. V lost 5 bases and J lost 6; bases outside the gene matches: 10.

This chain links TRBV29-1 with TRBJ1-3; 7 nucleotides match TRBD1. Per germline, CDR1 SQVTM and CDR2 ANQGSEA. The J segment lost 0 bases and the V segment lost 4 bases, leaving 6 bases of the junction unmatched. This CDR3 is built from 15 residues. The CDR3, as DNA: TGCAGCGTTGCCAAGGGACAGAACTCTGGAAACACCATATATTTT. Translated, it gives CSVAKGQNSGNTIYF.

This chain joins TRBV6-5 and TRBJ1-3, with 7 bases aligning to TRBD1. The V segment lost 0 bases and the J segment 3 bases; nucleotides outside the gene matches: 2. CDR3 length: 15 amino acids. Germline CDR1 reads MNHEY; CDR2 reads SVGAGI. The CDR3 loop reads CASSYSTGVGNTIYF. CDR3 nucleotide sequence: TGTGCCAGCAGTTACTCCACAGGGGTTGGAAACACCATATATTTT.

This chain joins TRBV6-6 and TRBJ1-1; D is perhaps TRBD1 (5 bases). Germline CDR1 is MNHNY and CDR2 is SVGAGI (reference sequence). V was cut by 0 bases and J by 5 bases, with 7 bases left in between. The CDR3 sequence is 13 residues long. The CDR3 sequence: CASSYSGQTEAFF. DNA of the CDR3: TGTGCCAGCAGTTACTCGGGGCAGACTGAAGCTTTCTTT.

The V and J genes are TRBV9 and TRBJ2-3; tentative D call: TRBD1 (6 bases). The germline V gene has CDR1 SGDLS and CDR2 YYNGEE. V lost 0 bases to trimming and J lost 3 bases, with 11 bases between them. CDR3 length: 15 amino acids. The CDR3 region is CASSVAGDETDTQYF. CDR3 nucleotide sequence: TGTGCCAGCAGCGTAGCAGGGGATGAAACAGATACGCAGTATTTT.

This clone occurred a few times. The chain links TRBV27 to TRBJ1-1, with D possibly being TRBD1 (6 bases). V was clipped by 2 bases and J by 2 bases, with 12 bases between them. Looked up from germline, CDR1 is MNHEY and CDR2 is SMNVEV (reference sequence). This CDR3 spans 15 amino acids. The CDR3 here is CASSLGTRGNTEAFF. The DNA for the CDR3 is TGTGCCAGCAGTTTAGGGACAAGGGGAAACACTGAAGCTTTCTTT.